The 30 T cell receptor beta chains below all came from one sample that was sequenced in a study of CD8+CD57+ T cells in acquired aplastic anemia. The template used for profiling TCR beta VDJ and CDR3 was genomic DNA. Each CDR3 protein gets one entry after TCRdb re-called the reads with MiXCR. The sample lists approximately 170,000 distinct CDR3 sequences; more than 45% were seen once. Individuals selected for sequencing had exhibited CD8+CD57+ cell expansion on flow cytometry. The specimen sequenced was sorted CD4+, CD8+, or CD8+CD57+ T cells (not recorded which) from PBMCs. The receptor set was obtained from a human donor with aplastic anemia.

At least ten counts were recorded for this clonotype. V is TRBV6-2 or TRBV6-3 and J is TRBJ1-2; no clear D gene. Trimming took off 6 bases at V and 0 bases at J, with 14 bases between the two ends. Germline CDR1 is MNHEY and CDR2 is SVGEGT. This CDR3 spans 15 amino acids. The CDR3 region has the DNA TGTGCCAGCAGCAACCGCGGGGAGGCTAACTATGGCTACACCTTC. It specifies CASSNRGEANYGYTF.

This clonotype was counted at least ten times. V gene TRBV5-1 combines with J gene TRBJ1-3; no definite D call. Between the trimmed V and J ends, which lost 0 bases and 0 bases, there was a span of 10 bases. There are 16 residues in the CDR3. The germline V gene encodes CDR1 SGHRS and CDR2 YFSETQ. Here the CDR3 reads CASSLAGLSSGNTIYF. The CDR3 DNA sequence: TGCGCCAGCAGCTTGGCTGGCCTTAGCTCTGGAAACACCATATATTTT.

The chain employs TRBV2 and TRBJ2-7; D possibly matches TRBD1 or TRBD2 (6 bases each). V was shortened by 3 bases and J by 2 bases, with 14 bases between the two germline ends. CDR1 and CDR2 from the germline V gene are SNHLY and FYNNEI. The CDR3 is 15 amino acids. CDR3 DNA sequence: TGTGCCAGCAGTGAGGACAGTGGGACTGCCTACGAGCAGTACTTC. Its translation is CASSEDSGTAYEQYF.

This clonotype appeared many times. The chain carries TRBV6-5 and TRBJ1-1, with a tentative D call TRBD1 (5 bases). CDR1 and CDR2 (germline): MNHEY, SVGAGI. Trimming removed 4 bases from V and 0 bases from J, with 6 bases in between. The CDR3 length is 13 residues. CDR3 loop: CASSSGMNTEAFF. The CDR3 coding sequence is TGTGCCAGCAGTTCAGGGATGAACACTGAAGCTTTCTTT.

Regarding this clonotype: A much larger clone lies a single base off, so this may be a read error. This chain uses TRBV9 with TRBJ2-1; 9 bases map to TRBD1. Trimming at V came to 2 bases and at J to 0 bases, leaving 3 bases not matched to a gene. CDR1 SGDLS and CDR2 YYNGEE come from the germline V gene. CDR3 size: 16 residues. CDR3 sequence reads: CASSVRQGGSYNEQFF. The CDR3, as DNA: TGTGCCAGCAGCGTCCGACAGGGGGGCTCCTACAATGAGCAGTTCTTC. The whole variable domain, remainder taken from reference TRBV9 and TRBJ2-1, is DSGVTQTPKHLITATGQRVTLRCSPRSGDLSVYWYQQSLDQGLQFLIQYYNGEERAKGNILERFSAQQFPDLHSELNLSSLELGDSALYFCASSVRQGGSYNEQFFGPGTRLTVL.

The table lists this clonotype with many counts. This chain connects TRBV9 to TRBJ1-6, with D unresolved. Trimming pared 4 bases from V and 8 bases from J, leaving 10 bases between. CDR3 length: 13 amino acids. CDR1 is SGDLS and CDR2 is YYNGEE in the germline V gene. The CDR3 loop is CASSLNIDSPLHF. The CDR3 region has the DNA TGTGCCAGCAGCTTAAACATAGATTCACCCCTCCACTTT.

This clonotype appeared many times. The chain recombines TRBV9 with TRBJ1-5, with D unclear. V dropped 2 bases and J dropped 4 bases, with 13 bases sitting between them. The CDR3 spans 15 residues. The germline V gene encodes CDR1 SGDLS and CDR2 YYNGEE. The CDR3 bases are TGTGCCAGCAGCGTTAGTGGGAACCAGAATCAGCCCCAGCATTTT. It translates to CASSVSGNQNQPQHF.

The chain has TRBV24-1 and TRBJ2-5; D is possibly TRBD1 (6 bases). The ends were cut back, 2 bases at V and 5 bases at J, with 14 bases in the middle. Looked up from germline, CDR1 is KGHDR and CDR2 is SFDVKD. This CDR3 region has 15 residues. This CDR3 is CATSDSRGSGETQYF. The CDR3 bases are TGTGCCACCAGTGATTCCAGGGGATCTGGGGAGACCCAGTACTTC.

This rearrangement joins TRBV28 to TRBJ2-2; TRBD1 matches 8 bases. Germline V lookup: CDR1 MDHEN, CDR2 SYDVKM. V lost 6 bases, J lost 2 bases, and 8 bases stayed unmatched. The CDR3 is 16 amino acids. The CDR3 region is CASRGAGGANTGELFF. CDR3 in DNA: TGTGCCAGCAGGGGAGCAGGGGGCGCAAACACCGGGGAGCTGTTTTTT.

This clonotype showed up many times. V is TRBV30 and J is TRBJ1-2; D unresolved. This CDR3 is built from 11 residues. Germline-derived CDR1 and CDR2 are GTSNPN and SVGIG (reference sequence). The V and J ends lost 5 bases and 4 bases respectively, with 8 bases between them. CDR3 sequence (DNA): TGTGCCTGGGAACAGTCCTATGGCTACACCTTC. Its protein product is CAWEQSYGYTF.

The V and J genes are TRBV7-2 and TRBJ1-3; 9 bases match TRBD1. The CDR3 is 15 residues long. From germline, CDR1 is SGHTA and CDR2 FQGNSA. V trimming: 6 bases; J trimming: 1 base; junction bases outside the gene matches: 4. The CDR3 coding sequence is TGTGCCAGCAGTCGGACAGGGGAATCTGGAAACACCATATATTTT. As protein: CASSRTGESGNTIYF.

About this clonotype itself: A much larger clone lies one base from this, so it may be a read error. The CDR3 DNA reads as TGCAGTGCTGGAGAGCCGGGGGGGCTAATCTATGGCTACACCTTC. Translating gives CSAGEPGGLIYGYTF. This chain links TRBV20-1 with TRBJ1-2; a weak D match, TRBD1 (6 bases). CDR3 length: 15 residues. The germline V gene encodes CDR1 DFQATT and CDR2 SNEGSKA (reference sequence).

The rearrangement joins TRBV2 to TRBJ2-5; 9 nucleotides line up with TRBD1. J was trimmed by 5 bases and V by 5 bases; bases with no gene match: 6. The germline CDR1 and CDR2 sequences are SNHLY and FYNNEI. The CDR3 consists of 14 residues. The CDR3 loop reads CASSWGQGGETQYF. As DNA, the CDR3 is TGTGCCAGCAGTTGGGGACAGGGAGGGGAGACCCAGTACTTC. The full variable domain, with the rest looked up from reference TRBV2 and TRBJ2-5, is EPEVTQTPSHQVTQMGQEVILRCVPISNHLYFYWYRQILGQKVEFLVSFYNNEISEKSEIFDDQFSVERPDGSNFTLKIRSTKLEDSAMYFCASSWGQGGETQYFGPGTRLLVL.

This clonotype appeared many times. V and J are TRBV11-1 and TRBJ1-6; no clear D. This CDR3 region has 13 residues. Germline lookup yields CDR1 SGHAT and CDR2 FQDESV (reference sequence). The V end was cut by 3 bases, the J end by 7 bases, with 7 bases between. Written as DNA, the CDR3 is TGTGCCAGCAGCTTCAGTCAGAATTCACCCCTCCACTTT. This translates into CASSFSQNSPLHF.

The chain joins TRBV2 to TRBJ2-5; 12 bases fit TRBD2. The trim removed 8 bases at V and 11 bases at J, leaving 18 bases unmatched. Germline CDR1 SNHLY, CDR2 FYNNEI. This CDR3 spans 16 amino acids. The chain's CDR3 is CASGPLAGGSYNEQYF. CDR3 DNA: TGTGCCAGCGGACCACTAGCGGGGGGCTCCTACAATGAGCAGTACTTC.

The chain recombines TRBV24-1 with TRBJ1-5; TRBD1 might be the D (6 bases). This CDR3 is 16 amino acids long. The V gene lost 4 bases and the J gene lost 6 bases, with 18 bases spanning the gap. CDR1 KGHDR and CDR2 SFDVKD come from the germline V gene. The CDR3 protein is CATSESPPGGGQPQHF. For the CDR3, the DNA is TGTGCCACCAGTGAGTCTCCTCCCGGGGGCGGTCAGCCCCAGCATTTT.

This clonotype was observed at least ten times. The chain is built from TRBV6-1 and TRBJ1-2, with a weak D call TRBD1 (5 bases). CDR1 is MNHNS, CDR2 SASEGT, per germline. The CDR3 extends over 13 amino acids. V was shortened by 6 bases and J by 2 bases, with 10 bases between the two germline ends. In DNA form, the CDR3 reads TGTGCCAGCAGAGGGACGGAGAACTATGGCTACACCTTC. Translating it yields CASRGTENYGYTF.

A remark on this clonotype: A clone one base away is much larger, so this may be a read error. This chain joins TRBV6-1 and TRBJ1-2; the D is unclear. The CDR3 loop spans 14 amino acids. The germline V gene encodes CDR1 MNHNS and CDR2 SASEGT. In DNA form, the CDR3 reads TGTGCCAACAGTGCCCGAGGGTCTAACTATGGCTACACCTTC. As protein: CANSARGSNYGYTF.

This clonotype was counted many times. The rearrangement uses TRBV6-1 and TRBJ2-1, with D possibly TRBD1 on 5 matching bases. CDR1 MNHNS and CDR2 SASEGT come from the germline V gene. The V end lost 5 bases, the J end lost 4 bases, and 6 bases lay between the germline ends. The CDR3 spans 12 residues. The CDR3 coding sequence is TGTGCCAGCAGTAGACAGTACAATGAGCAGTTCTTC. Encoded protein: CASSRQYNEQFF.

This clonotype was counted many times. In nucleotides, the CDR3 is TGCAGCGTTGCGTTCACCCCCTACGAGCAGTACTTC. It specifies CSVAFTPYEQYF. V gene TRBV29-1 combines with J gene TRBJ2-7; the D is unclear. Germline lookup yields CDR1 SQVTM and CDR2 ANQGSEA. The CDR3 extends over 12 amino acids. V was cut by 4 bases and J by 2 bases, with 9 bases left in between.

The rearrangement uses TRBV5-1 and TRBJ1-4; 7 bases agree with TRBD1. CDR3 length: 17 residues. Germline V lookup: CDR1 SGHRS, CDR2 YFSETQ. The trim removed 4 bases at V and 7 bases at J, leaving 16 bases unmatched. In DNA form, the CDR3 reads TGCGCCAGCAGCCGAATACTGAACAGGGGCGGGGGTGAAAAACTGTTTTTT. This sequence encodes CASSRILNRGGGEKLFF.

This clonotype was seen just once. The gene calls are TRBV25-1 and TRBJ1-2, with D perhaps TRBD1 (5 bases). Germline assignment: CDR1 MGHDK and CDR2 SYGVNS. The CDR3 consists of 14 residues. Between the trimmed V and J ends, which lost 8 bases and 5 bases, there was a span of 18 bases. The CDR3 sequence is CASRYLRASYGYTF. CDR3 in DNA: TGTGCCAGCCGCTACCTCAGGGCTAGTTATGGCTACACCTTC.

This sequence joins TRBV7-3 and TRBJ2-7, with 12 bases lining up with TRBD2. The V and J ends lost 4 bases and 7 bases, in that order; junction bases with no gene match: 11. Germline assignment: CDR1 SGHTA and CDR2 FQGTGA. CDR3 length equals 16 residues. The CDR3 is CASSSRTSGNYNEQYV. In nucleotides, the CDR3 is TGTGCCAGCAGCTCCCGGACTAGCGGGAACTACAATGAGCAGTACGTC.

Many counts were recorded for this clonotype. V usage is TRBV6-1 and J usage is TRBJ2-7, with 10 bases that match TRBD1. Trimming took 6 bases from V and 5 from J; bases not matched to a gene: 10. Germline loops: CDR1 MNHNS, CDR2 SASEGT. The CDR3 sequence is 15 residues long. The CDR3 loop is CASRSPGQGSHEQYF. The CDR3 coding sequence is TGTGCCAGCAGGTCTCCGGGACAGGGGTCCCACGAGCAGTACTTC.

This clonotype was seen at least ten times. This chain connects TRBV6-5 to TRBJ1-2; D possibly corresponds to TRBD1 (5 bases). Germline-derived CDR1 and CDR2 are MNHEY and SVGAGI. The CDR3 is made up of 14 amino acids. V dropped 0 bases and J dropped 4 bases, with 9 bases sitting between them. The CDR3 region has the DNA TGTGCCAGCAGTTACTCTTACGGGGGCTATGGCTACACCTTC. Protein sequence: CASSYSYGGYGYTF.

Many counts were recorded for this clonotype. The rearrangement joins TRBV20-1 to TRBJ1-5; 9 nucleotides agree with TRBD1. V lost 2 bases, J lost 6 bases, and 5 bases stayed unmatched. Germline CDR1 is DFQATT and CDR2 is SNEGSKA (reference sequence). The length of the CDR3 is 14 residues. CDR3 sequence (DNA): TGCAGTGCTAGACCCGGACAGGGGTTTCAGCCCCAGCATTTT. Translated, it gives CSARPGQGFQPQHF.

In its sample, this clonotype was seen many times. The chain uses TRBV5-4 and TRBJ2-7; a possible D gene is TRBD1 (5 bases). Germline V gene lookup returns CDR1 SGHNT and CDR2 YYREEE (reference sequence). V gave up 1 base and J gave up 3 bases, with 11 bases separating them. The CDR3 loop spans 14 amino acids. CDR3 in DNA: TGTGCCAGCAGCTTGTTAGGACACGACTACGAGCAGTACTTC. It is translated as CASSLLGHDYEQYF. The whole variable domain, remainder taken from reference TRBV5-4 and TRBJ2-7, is ETGVTQSPTHLIKTRGQQVTLRCSSQSGHNTVSWYQQALGQGPQFIFQYYREEENGRGNFPPRFSGLQFPNYSSELNVNALELDDSALYLCASSLLGHDYEQYFGPGTRLTVT.

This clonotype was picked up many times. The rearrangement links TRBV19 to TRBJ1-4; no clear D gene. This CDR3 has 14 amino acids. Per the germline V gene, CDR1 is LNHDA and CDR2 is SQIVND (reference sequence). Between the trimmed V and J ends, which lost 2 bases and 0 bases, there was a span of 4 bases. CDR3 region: CASSIQATNEKLFF. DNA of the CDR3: TGTGCCAGTAGTATACAAGCAACTAATGAAAAACTGTTTTTT. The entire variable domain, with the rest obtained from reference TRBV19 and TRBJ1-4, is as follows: DGGITQSPKYLFRKEGQNVTLSCEQNLNHDAMYWYRQDPGQGLRLIYYSQIVNDFQKGDIAEGYSVSREKKESFPLTVTSAQKNPTAFYLCASSIQATNEKLFFGSGTQLSVL.

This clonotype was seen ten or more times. The CDR3 DNA follows: TGTGCCAGCAGGTCCAGGCGGCGGCCGTACGAGCAGTACTTC. Amino acids: CASRSRRRPYEQYF. The gene calls are TRBV6-5 and TRBJ2-7; D ambiguous. Germline CDR1 MNHEY, CDR2 SVGAGI. The CDR3 has 14 residues. V lost 6 bases to trimming and J lost 4 bases, with 16 bases between them.

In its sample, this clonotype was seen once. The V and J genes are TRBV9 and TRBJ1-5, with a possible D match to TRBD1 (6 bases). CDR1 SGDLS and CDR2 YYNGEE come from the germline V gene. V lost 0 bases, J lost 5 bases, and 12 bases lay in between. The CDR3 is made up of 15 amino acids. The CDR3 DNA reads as TGTGCCAGCAGCGTAGGCCCAGGGGCTGATCAGCCCCAGCATTTT. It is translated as CASSVGPGADQPQHF.